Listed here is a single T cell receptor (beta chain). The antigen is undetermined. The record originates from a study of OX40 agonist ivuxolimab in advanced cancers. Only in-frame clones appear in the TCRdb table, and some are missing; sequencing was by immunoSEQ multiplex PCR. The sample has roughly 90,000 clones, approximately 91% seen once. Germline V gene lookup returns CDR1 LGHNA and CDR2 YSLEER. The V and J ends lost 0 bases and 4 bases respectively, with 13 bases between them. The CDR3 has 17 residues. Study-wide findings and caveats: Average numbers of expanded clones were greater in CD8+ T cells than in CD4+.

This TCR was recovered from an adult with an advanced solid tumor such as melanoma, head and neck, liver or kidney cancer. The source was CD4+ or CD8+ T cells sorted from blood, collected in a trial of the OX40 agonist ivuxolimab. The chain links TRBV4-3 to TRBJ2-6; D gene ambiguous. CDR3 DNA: TGCGCCAGCAGCCAAGATCAGGTAGTGCCCGGGGCCAACGTCCTGACTTTC. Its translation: CASSQDQVVPGANVLTF.